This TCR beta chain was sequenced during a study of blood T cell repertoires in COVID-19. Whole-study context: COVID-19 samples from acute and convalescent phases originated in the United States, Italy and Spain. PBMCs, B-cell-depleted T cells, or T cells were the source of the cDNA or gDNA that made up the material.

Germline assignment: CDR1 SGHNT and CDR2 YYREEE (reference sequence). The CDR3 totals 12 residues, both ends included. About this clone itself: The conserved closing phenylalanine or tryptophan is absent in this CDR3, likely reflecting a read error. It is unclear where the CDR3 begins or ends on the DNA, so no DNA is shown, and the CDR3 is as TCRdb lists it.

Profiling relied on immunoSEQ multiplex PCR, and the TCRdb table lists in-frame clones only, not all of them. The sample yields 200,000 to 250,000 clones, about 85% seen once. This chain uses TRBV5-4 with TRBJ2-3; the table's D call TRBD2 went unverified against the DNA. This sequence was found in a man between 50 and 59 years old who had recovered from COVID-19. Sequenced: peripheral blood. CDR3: CASSLEAGGPLI.